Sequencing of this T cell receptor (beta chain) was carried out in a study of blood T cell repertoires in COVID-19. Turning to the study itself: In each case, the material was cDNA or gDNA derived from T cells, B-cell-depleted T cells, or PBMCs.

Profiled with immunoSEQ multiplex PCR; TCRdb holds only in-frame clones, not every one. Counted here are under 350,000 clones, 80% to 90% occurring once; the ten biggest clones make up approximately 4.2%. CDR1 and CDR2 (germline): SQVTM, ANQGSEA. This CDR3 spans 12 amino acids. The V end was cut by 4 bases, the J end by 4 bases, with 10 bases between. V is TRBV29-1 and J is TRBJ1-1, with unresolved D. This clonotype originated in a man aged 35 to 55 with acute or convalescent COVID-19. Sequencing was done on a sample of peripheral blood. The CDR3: CSVVGWVTEAFF. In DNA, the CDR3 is TGCAGCGTTGTCGGGTGGGTCACTGAAGCTTTCTTT.